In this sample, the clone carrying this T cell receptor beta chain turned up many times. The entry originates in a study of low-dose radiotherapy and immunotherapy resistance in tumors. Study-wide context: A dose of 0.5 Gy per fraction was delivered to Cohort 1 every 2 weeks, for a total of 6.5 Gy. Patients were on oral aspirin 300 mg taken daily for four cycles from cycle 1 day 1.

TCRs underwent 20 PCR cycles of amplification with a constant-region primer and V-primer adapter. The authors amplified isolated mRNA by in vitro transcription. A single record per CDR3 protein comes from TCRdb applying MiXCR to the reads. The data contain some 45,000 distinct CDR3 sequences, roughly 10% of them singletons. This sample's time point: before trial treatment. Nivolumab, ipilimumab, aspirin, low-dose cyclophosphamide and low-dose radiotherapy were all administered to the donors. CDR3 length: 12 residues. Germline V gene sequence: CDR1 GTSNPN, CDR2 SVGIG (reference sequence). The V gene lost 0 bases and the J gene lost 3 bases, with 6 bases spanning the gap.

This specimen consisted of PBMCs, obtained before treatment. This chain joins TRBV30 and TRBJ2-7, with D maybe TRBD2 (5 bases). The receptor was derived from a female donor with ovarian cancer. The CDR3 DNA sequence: TGTGCCTGGAGTGTACGGGGCTACGAGCAGTACTTC. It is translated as CAWSVRGYEQYF.